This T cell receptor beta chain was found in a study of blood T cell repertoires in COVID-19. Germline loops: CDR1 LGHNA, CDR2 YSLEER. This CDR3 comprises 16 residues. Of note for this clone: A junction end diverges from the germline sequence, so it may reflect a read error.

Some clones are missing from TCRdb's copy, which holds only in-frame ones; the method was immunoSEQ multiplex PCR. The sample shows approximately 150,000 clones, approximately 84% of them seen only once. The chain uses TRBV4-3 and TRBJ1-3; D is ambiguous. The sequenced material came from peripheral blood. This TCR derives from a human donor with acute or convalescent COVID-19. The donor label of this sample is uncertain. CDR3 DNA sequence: TGCGCCAGCAGCCAAGATCTTGGTGCGTCTGAAAACACCATATATTTT. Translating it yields CASSQDLGASENTIYF.